This TCR beta chain appears in the sequencing data of a study of blood T cell repertoires in COVID-19. About the study: PBMCs, B-cell-depleted T cells, or T cells provided the cDNA or gDNA that made up the material.

The CDR3 has 14 amino acids. The J segment lost 8 bases and the V segment lost 0 bases, leaving 2 bases of the junction unmatched. CDR1 and CDR2 (germline): WNHNN, SYGVQD (reference sequence). Clones were read by immunoSEQ multiplex PCR, and TCRdb kept only the in-frame ones, dropping some. The table has around 240,000 clones, 83% seen once. This sequence joins TRBV10-1 and TRBJ2-1; 9 bases line up with TRBD1. Material: peripheral blood. This clonotype originated in a woman aged 45 to 65 with acute or convalescent COVID-19. The CDR3 loop reads CASSESGQGDEQFF. CDR3 sequence (DNA): TGCGCCAGCAGTGAGTCGGGACAGGGCGATGAGCAGTTCTTC.